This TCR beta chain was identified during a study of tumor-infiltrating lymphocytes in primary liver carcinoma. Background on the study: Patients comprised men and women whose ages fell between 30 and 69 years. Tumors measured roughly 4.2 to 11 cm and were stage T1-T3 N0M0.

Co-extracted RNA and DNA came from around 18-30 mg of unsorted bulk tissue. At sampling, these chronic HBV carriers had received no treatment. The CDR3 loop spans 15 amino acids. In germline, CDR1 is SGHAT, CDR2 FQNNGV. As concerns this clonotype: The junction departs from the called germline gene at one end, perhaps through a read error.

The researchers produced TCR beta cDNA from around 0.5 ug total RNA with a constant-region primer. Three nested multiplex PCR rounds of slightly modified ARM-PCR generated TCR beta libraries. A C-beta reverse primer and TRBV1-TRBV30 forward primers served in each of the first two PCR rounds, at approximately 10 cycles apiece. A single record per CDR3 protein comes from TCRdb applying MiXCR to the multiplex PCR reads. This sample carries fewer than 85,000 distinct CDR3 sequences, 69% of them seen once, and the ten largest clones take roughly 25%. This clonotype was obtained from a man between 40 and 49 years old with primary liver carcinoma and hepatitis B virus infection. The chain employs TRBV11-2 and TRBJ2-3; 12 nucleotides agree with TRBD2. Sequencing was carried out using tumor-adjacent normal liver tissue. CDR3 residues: CTSRLTSGSTDTLYF. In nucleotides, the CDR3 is TGTACCAGCAGGTTGACTAGCGGGAGCACAGATACGCTGTATTTT.